This TCR beta chain was sequenced for a study of T cell responses to AZD1222 COVID-19 vaccine. Study-wide results and caveats: Spike-specific TCR breadth and depth grew following two AZD1222 doses. Baseline antibody screening turned up just a handful of seropositive AZD1222 recipients. Regions 160-218 and 743-854 dominated among vaccine-associated CD4 TCRs spanning spike. Among spike-specific TCRs, nearly half reportedly target unmutated variant regions.

CDR1 is MNHNS and CDR2 is SASEGT in the germline V gene. This CDR3 comprises 14 residues. V was trimmed by 2 bases and J by 6 bases, leaving 11 bases between them. This table comes from immunoSEQ multiplex PCR, and its TCRdb copy is limited to in-frame clones, with some not included. The table includes more than 85,000 clones, roughly 87% detected once. This clone appeared once. No antigen is known for it. Sample: peripheral blood, taken on day 0 of MenACWY control vaccination. This chain links TRBV6-1 with TRBJ1-5; D is ambiguous. The origin of this receptor is an adult in good health. For the CDR3, the DNA is TGTGCCAGCAGTGAAATTAAATGGGGTCAGCCCCAGCATTTT. It encodes CASSEIKWGQPQHF.